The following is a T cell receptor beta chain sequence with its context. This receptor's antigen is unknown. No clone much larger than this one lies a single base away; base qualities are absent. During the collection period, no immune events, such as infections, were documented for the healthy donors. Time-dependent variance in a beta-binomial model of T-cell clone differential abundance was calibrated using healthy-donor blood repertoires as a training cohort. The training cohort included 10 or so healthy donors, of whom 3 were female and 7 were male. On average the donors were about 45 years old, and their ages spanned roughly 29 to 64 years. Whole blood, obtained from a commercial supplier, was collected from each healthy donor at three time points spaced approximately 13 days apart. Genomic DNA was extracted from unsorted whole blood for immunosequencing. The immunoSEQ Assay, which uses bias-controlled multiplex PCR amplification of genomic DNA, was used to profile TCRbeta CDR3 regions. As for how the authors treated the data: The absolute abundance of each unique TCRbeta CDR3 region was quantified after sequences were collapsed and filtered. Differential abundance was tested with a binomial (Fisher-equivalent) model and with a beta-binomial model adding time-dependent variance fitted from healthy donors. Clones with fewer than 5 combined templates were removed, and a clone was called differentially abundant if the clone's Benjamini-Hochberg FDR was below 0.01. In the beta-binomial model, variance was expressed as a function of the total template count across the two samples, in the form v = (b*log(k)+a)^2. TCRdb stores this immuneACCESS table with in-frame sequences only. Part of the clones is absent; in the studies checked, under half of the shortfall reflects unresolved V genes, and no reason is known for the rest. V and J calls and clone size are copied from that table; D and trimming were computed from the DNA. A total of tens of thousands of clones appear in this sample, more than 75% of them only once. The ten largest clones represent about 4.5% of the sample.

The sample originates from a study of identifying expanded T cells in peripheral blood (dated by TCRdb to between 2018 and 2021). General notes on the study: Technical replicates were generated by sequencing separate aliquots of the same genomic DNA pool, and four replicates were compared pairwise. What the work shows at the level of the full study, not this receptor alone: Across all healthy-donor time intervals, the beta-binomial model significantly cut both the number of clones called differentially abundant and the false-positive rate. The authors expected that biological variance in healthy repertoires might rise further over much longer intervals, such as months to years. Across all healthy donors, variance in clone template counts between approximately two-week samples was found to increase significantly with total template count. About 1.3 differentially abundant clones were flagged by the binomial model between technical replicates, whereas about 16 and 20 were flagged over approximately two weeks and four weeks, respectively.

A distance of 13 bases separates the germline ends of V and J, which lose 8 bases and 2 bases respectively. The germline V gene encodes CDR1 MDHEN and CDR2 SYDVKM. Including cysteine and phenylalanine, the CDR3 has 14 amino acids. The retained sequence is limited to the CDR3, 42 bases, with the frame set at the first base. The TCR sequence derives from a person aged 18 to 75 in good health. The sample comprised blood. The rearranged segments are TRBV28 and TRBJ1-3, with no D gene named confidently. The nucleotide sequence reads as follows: TGTGCCAGCCAACGGATCTATGCTGGAAACACCATATATTTT. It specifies CASQRIYAGNTIYF.